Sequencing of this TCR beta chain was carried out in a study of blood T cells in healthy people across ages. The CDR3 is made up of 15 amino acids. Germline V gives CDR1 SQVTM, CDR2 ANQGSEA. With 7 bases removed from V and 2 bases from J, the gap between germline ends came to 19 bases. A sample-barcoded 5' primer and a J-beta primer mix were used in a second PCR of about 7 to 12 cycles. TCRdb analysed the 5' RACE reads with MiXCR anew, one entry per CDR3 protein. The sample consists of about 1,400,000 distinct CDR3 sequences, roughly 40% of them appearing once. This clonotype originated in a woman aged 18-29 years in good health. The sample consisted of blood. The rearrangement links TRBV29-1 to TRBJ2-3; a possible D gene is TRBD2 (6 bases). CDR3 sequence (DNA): TGCAGCGCCAAGGCGACTGGCGGGGACACAGATACGCAGTATTTT. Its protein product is CSAKATGGDTDTQYF.